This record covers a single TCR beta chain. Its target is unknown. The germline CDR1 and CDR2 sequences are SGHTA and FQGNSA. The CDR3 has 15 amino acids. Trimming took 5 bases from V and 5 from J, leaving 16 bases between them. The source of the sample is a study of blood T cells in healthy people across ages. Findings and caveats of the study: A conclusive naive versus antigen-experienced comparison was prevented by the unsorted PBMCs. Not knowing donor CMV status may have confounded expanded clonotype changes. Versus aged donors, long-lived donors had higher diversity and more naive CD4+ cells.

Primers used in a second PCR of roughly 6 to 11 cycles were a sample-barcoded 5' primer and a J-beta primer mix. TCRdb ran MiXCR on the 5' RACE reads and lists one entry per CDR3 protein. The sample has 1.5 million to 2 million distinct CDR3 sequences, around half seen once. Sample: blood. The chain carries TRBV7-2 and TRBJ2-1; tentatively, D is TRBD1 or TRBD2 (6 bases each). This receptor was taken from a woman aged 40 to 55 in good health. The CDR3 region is CASSLQRGVNNEQFF. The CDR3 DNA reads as TGTGCCAGCAGCCTACAAAGGGGGGTGAACAATGAGCAGTTCTTC.